These 5 T cell receptor beta chains share one sample of origin, sequenced in a study of OX40 agonist ivuxolimab in advanced cancers. Assay: immunoSEQ multiplex PCR; the TCRdb copy retains only in-frame clones and omits some. This sample has some 89,000 clones, with around four fifths found just once. The source was CD4+ or CD8+ T cells sorted from blood, collected in a trial of the OX40 agonist ivuxolimab. The receptors were gathered from an adult with an advanced solid tumor such as melanoma, head and neck, liver or kidney cancer.

In DNA form, the CDR3 reads TGCAGCGCCCTAACAGGGGTTGAGCAGTACTTC. Amino acids: CSALTGVEQYF. V gene TRBV29-1 combines with J gene TRBJ2-7; 7 bases fit TRBD1. V lost 7 bases and J lost 7; bases outside the gene matches: 7. The CDR3 consists of 11 residues. Germline CDR1 reads SQVTM; CDR2 reads ANQGSEA.

CDR3 nucleotide sequence: TGTGCCAGCAGTCCTGGTTGGGGGAGCAATCAGCCCCAGCATTTT. This encodes CASSPGWGSNQPQHF. V usage is TRBV28 and J usage is TRBJ1-5, with D perhaps TRBD1 (5 bases). V was shortened by 5 bases and J by 1 base, with 12 bases between the two germline ends. Germline lookup yields CDR1 MDHEN and CDR2 SYDVKM. The CDR3 has 15 amino acids.

The chain has TRBV11-1 and TRBJ2-5; D remains unclear. The germline CDR1 and CDR2 sequences are SGHAT and FQDESV (reference sequence). The CDR3 runs 11 residues. V was pared by 4 bases and J by 4 bases, with 4 bases between. The CDR3 DNA reads as TGTGCCAGCAGCTCAGGAGAGACCCAGTACTTC. This codes for CASSSGETQYF.

The chain joins TRBV10-3 to TRBJ1-6; D uncertain. Trimming took off 5 bases at V and 3 bases at J, with 8 bases between the two ends. Germline assignment: CDR1 ENHRY and CDR2 SYGVKD. This CDR3 is 14 amino acids long. CDR3: CAISSVDYNSPLHF. The CDR3, as DNA: TGTGCCATCAGTTCGGTCGACTATAATTCACCCCTCCACTTT.

There are a few counts of this clone. The gene calls are TRBV5-1 and TRBJ2-3; no firm D call. The CDR3 runs to 14 residues. Per germline, CDR1 SGHRS and CDR2 YFSETQ. Trimming shortened V by 0 bases and J by 6 bases, and 11 bases separated the two germline ends. As DNA, the CDR3 is TGCGCCAGCAGCTTGGGGTCATCAGCCGATACGCAGTATTTT. Protein: CASSLGSSADTQYF.